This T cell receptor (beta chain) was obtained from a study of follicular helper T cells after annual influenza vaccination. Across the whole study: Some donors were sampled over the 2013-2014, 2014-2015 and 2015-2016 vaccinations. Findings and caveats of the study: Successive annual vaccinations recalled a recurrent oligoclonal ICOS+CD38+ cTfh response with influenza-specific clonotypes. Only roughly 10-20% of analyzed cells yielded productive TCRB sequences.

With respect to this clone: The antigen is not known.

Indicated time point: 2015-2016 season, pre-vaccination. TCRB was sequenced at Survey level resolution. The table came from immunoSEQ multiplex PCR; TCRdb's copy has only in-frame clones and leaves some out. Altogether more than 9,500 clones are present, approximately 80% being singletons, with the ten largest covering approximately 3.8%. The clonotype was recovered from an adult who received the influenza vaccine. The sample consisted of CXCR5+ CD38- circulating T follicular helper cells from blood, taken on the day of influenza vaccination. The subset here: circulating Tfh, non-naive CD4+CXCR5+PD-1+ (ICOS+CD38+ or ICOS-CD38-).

The CDR3 nucleotides read TGTGCCAGCAGTCTCGGGACAGCGGGGTCACCCCTCCACTTT. This gives the protein CASSLGTAGSPLHF. V and J are TRBV6-6 and TRBJ1-6, with 7 bases that match TRBD1. V shed 5 bases and J 10 bases; nucleotides not matched to a gene: 8. The germline CDR1 and CDR2 sequences are MNHNY and SVGAGI (reference sequence). The length of the CDR3 is 14 residues.